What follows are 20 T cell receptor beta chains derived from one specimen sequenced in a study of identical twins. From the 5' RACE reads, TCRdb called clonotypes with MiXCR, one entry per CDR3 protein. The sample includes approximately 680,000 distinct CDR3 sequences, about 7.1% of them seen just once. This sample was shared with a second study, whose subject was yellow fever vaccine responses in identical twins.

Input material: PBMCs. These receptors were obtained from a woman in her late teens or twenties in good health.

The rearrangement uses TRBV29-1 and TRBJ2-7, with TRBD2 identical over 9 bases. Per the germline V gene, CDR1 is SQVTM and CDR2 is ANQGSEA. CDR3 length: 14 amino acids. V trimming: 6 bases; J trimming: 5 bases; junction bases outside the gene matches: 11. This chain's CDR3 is CSVVAGEDFDEQYF. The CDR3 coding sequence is TGCAGCGTGGTAGCGGGAGAGGACTTTGACGAGCAGTACTTC.

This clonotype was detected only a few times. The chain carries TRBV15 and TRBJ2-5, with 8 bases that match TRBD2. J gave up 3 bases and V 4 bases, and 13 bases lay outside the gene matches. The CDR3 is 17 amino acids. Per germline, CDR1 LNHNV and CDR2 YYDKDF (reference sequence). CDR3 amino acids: CATSKGLAGTWEETQYF. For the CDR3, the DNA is TGTGCCACCAGCAAGGGTTTAGCGGGGACATGGGAAGAGACCCAGTACTTC.

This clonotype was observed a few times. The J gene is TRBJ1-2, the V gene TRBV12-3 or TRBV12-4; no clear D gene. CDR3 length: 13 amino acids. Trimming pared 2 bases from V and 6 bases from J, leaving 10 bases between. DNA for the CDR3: TGTGCCAGCAGTTTAAGGCCGACGGATGGCTACACCTTC. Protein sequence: CASSLRPTDGYTF.

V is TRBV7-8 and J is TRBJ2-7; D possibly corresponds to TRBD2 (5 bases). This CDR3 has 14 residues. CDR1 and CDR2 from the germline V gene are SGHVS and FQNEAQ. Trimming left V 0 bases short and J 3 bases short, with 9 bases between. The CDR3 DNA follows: TGTGCCAGCAGCTTAGCGCACGGGAACTACGAGCAGTACTTC. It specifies CASSLAHGNYEQYF.

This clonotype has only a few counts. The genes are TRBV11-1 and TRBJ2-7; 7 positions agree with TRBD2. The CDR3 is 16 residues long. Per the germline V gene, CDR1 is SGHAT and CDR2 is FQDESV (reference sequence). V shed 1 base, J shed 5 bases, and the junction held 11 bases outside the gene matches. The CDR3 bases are TGTGCCAGCAGCTTAGGGTCCTTGCGGGGGAGTAACGAGCAGTACGTC. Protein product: CASSLGSLRGSNEQYV.

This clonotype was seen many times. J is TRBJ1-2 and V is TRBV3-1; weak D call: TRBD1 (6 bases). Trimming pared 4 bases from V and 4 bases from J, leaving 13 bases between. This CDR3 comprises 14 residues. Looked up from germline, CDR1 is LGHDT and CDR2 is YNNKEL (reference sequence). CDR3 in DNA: TGTGCCAGCAGCCTACAACAGGGAGGCTATGGCTACACCTTC. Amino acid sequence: CASSLQQGGYGYTF.

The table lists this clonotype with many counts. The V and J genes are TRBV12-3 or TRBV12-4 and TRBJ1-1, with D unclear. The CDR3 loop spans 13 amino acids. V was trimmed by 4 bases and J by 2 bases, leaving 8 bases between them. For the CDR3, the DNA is TGTGCCAGCAGTTCGGCAGACAACACTGAAGCTTTCTTT. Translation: CASSSADNTEAFF.

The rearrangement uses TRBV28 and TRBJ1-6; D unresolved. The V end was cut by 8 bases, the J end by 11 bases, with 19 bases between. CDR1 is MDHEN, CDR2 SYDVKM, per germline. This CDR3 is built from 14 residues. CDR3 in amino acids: CASSSHFVGAPLHF. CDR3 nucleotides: TGTGCCAGCTCGTCTCATTTCGTCGGGGCACCCCTCCACTTT.

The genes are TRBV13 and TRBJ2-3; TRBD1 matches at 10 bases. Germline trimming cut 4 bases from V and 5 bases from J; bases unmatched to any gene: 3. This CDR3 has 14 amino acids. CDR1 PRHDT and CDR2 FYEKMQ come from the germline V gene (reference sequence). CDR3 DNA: TGTGCCAGCAGCTCAGGACAGGGGGAAGATACGCAGTATTTT. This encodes CASSSGQGEDTQYF.

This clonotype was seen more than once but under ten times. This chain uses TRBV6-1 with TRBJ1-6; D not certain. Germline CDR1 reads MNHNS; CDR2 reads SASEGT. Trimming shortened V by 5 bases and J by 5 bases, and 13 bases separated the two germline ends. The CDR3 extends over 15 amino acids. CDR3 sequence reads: CASSTLGQDNSPLHF. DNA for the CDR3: TGTGCCAGCAGTACCCTAGGCCAAGATAATTCACCCCTCCACTTT.

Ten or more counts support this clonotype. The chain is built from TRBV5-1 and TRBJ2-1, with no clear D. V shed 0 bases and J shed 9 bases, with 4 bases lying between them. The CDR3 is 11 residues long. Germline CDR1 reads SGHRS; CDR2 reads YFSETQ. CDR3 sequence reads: CASSLDTEQFF. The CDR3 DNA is TGCGCCAGCAGCTTGGATACTGAGCAGTTCTTC. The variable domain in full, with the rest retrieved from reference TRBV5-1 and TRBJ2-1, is KAGVTQTPRYLIKTRGQQVTLSCSPISGHRSVSWYQQTPGQGLQFLFEYFSETQRNKGNFPGRFSGRQFSNSRSEMNVSTLELGDSALYLCASSLDTEQFFGPGTRLTVL.

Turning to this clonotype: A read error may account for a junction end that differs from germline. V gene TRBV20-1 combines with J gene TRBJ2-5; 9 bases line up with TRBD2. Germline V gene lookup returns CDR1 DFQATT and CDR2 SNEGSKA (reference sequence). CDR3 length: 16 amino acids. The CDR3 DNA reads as TGCTGTGCTAGGGATGTTGGCGGGAGGGTAATAGAGACCCAGTACTTC. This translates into CCARDVGGRVIETQYF.

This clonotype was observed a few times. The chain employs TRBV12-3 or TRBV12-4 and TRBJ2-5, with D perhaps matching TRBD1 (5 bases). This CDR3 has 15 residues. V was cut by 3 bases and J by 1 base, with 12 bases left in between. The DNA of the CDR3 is TGTGCCAGCAGTTTGCCCCGGACAACCCAAGAGACCCAGTACTTC. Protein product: CASSLPRTTQETQYF.

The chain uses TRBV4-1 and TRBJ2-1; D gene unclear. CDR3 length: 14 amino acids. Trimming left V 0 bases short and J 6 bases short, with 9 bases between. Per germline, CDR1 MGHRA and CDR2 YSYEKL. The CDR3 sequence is CASSQDIIGNEQFF. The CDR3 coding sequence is TGCGCCAGCAGCCAAGACATTATTGGCAATGAGCAGTTCTTC.

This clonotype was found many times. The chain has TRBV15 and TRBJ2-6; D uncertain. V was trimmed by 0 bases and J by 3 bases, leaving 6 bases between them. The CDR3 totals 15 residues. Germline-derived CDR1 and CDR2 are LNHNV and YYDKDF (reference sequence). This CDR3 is CATSRDGGGANVLTF. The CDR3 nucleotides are TGTGCCACCAGCAGAGATGGTGGTGGGGCCAACGTCCTGACTTTC.

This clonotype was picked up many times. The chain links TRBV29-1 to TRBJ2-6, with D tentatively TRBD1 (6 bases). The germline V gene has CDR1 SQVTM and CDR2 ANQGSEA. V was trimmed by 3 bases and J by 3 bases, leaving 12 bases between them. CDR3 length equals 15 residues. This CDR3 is CSVETGTDGANVLTF. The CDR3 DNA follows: TGCAGCGTTGAGACAGGTACGGATGGGGCCAACGTCCTGACTTTC. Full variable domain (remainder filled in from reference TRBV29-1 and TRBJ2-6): SAVISQKPSRDICQRGTSLTIQCQVDSQVTMMFWYRQQPGQSLTLIATANQGSEATYESGFVIDKFPISRPNLTFSTLTVSNMSPEDSSIYLCSVETGTDGANVLTFGAGSRLTVL.

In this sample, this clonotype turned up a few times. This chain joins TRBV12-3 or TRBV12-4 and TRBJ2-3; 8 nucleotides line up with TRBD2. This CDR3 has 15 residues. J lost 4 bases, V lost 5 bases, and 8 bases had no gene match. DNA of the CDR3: TGTGCCAGCAGTCGTCCCGGGACTAGAGCAGATACGCAGTATTTT. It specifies CASSRPGTRADTQYF.

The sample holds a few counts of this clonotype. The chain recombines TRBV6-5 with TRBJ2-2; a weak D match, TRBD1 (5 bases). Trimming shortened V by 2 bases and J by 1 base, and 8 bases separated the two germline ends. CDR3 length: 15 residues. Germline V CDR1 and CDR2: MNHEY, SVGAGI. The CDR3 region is CASSYTTVNTGELFF. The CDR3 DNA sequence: TGTGCCAGCAGTTACACGACAGTGAACACCGGGGAGCTGTTTTTT.

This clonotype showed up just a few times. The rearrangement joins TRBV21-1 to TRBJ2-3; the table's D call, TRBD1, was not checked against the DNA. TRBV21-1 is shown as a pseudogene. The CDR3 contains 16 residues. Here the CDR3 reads CASSKDGTPNPDTQYF. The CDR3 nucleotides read TGTGCCAGCAGCAAAGACGGGACGCCAAACCCAGATACGCAGTATTTT.

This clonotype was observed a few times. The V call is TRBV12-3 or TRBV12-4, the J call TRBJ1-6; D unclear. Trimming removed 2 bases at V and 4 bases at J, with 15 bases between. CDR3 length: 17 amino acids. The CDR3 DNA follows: TGTGCCAGCAGTTTACAGTCCGCCCGGAATTATAATTCACCCCTCCACTTT. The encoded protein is CASSLQSARNYNSPLHF.